One and the same sample provided the 30 T cell receptor beta chains below, sequenced in a study of T cell repertoires in ileal Crohn's disease. The time point here: neoterminal ileum biopsy at postoperative endoscopy, about 6 months after surgery. Data came from immunoSEQ multiplex PCR; TCRdb stores just in-frame clones and leaves some out. Of about 12,000 clones in the sample, roughly 80% were seen once. Sequencing was performed on ileal tissue. The source of these receptors is an adult with Crohn's disease.

This rearrangement joins TRBV14 to TRBJ2-7; 8 bases fit TRBD1. Trimming removed 0 bases from V and 3 bases from J; junction bases left unmatched: 7. The V gene's germline CDR1 is SGHDN and CDR2 FVKESK. This CDR3 is 16 amino acids long. DNA for the CDR3: TGTGCCAGCAGCCAAGACCCGACAGGGGCCCTCTACGAGCAGTACTTC. Protein product: CASSQDPTGALYEQYF.

This chain joins TRBV15 and TRBJ1-4, with D unresolved. This CDR3 contains 16 residues. The germline V and J ends were trimmed by 5 bases and 2 bases, with 15 bases remaining between them. The germline CDR1 and CDR2 sequences are LNHNV and YYDKDF (reference sequence). The CDR3 DNA sequence: TGTGCCACCAGCCCCCGGGTCCCGGCGACTAATGAAAAACTGTTTTTT. It yields the protein CATSPRVPATNEKLFF.

This chain joins TRBV28 and TRBJ2-7, with TRBD1 matching 7 bases. This CDR3 comprises 15 residues. The J segment lost 2 bases and the V segment lost 4 bases, leaving 8 bases of the junction unmatched. Germline V gene lookup returns CDR1 MDHEN and CDR2 SYDVKM. The CDR3 DNA reads TGTGCCAGCAGTTCCCCTACCGGGACAGCCTACGAGCAGTACTTC. Its translation: CASSSPTGTAYEQYF.

The J gene is TRBJ1-2, the V gene TRBV5-1, with 9 bases lining up with TRBD1. Germline V gene lookup returns CDR1 SGHRS and CDR2 YFSETQ. The CDR3 has 13 amino acids. Unmatched junction bases numbered 5, after V lost 3 bases and J lost 8 bases. CDR3 sequence (DNA): TGCGCCAGCAGCTCAACAGGGGGCCGGGGCTACACCTTC. Amino acid sequence: CASSSTGGRGYTF. Drawing the rest from reference TRBV5-1 and TRBJ1-2, the complete variable domain is KAGVTQTPRYLIKTRGQQVTLSCSPISGHRSVSWYQQTPGQGLQFLFEYFSETQRNKGNFPGRFSGRQFSNSRSEMNVSTLELGDSALYLCASSSTGGRGYTFGSGTRLTVV.

V is TRBV6-5 and J is TRBJ1-3; D is perhaps TRBD1 (5 bases). Germline V gene data show CDR1 as MNHEY and CDR2 as SVGAGI. V shed 6 bases and J shed 1 base, with 10 bases lying between them. This CDR3 is 14 amino acids long. CDR3 nucleotides: TGTGCCAGCAGAACGGGGGTTTCTGGAAACACCATATATTTT. This codes for CASRTGVSGNTIYF.

This clone has just a few counts. This chain's CDR3 is CATNPGVGDTQYF. The CDR3 nucleotides are TGTGCCACCAATCCAGGGGTTGGAGATACGCAGTATTTT. The V call is TRBV28, the J call TRBJ2-3; D is perhaps TRBD1 (6 bases). Trimming took off 10 bases at V and 5 bases at J, with 16 bases between the two ends. The CDR3 has 13 residues. Germline V lookup: CDR1 MDHEN, CDR2 SYDVKM.

The gene calls are TRBV28 and TRBJ2-1, with 7 bases identical to TRBD1. With V trimmed by 5 bases and J by 8 bases, 6 bases remained unmatched. This CDR3 has 13 amino acids. The germline CDR1 and CDR2 sequences are MDHEN and SYDVKM. In nucleotides, the CDR3 is TGTGCCAGCAGTCCACAGGGGTCGGATGAGCAGTTCTTC. It encodes CASSPQGSDEQFF.

This clone was counted a few times. This rearrangement joins TRBV5-1 to TRBJ2-3; weak D call: TRBD2 (6 bases). Germline V gene lookup returns CDR1 SGHRS and CDR2 YFSETQ. V was pared by 4 bases and J by 6 bases, with 15 bases between. The CDR3 loop spans 14 amino acids. CDR3 nucleotides: TGCGCCAGCAGCCCTCCAGGGACTCTCGATACGCAGTATTTT. It yields the protein CASSPPGTLDTQYF.

The rearrangement joins TRBV7-2 to TRBJ2-2; 9 nucleotides match TRBD1. Germline lookup yields CDR1 SGHTA and CDR2 FQGNSA. The V segment lost 6 bases and the J segment 1 base; nucleotides outside the gene matches: 3. The CDR3 runs to 15 residues. In nucleotides, the CDR3 is TGTGCCAGCAGGAAGGACAGGGGGAACACCGGGGAGCTGTTTTTT. It codes for CASRKDRGNTGELFF.

This clone was recorded only once. This chain links TRBV9 with TRBJ1-2, with D possibly matching TRBD1 (6 bases). Germline CDR1 and CDR2: SGDLS and YYNGEE. The length of the CDR3 is 15 residues. V lost 6 bases and J 6 bases, leaving 21 bases between the germline ends. The CDR3 here is CASTILGQGKDGYTF. The CDR3 nucleotides read TGTGCCAGCACCATTCTTGGGCAGGGGAAGGATGGCTACACCTTC.

As to this clone: The sample contains more than one DNA sequence encoding this CDR3. This chain links TRBV2 with TRBJ1-5; the D gene is possibly TRBD1 (5 bases). The CDR3 totals 16 residues. Trimming took off 5 bases at V and 1 base at J, with 15 bases between the two ends. Germline-derived CDR1 and CDR2 are SNHLY and FYNNEI. The CDR3 protein is CASSTMGQNSNQPQHF. The CDR3 region has the DNA TGTGCCAGCAGTACGATGGGGCAGAACAGCAATCAGCCCCAGCATTTT.

The chain employs TRBV10-3 and TRBJ2-7, with 11 positions matching TRBD2. This CDR3 is built from 13 residues. Trimming removed 8 bases from V and 4 bases from J; junction bases left unmatched: 4. The germline CDR1 and CDR2 sequences are ENHRY and SYGVKD. The CDR3 DNA follows: TGTGCCATCGGGGGGACTAGCGGTTACGAGCAGTACTTC. Its translation: CAIGGTSGYEQYF.

The gene calls are TRBV6-6 and TRBJ2-2; 8 positions match TRBD2. The J segment lost 4 bases and the V segment lost 0 bases, leaving 4 bases of the junction unmatched. In germline, CDR1 is MNHNY, CDR2 SVGAGI (reference sequence). The CDR3 is made up of 16 amino acids. The CDR3 DNA is TGTGCCAGCAGTTACTCGAGCGGGAGAGGCACCGGGGAGCTGTTTTTT. It codes for CASSYSSGRGTGELFF.

The V and J genes are TRBV29-1 and TRBJ2-5; maybe TRBD1 (6 bases). The CDR3 totals 11 residues. Per germline, CDR1 SQVTM and CDR2 ANQGSEA. V was trimmed by 3 bases and J by 7 bases, leaving 9 bases between them. In nucleotides, the CDR3 is TGCAGCGTTGACAGGGGCGGGACCCAGTACTTC. Protein sequence: CSVDRGGTQYF.

In its sample, this clone was seen a few times. The V call is TRBV5-4, the J call TRBJ1-2; TRBD1 matches 7 bases. The CDR3 covers 15 residues. Per germline, CDR1 SGHNT and CDR2 YYREEE (reference sequence). Germline trimming cut 0 bases from V and 6 bases from J; bases unmatched to any gene: 8. The CDR3 DNA is TGTGCCAGCAGCTTGGGACAGGGAGGTGTGGATGGCTACACCTTC. Residues: CASSLGQGGVDGYTF.

The chain has TRBV28 and TRBJ2-1, with 7 bases lining up with TRBD1. Per germline, CDR1 MDHEN and CDR2 SYDVKM. There are 14 residues in the CDR3. J lost 9 bases, V lost 7 bases, and 12 bases had no gene match. The CDR3 region is CASIPVGQIGEQFF. In nucleotides, the CDR3 is TGTGCCAGCATCCCCGTGGGACAGATCGGTGAGCAGTTCTTC.

The CDR3 loop reads CASSLDSGSYEQYF. CDR3 bases: TGTGCCAGCAGCTTAGATAGCGGTTCCTACGAGCAGTACTTC. V gene TRBV7-9 combines with J gene TRBJ2-7, with a tentative D call TRBD2 (6 bases). V lost 1 base, J lost 1 base, and 8 bases lay in between. Germline V lookup: CDR1 SEHNR, CDR2 FQNEAQ (reference sequence). The CDR3 has 14 amino acids.

J is TRBJ1-6 and V is TRBV4-1; 7 bases map to TRBD1. V shed 4 bases, J shed 0 bases, and the junction held 15 bases outside the gene matches. The CDR3 extends over 20 amino acids. Germline lookup yields CDR1 MGHRA and CDR2 YSYEKL. CDR3 sequence reads: CASSLRHGTDFSSYNSPLHF. The CDR3 bases are TGCGCCAGCAGCCTCCGACACGGGACAGACTTTAGCTCCTATAATTCACCCCTCCACTTT.

This chain links TRBV7-9 with TRBJ2-5; D is unclear. The CDR3 is made up of 13 amino acids. Germline CDR1 reads SEHNR; CDR2 reads FQNEAQ (reference sequence). V was pared by 5 bases and J by 0 bases, with 7 bases between. The CDR3 is CASSGRNQETQYF. The CDR3 DNA reads TGTGCCAGCAGCGGGCGAAACCAAGAGACCCAGTACTTC.

The CDR3 region has the DNA TGTGCCAGCAGGGCAGGAGGACAGCCCTCCGAGCAGTACTTC. Translating gives CASRAGGQPSEQYF. The chain combines TRBV5-4 with TRBJ2-7, with D possibly TRBD1 on 6 matching bases. Deletions cut 5 bases from V and 6 bases from J, with 18 bases between. CDR3 length equals 14 residues. CDR1 and CDR2 from the germline V gene are SGHNT and YYREEE (reference sequence).

This chain connects TRBV2 to TRBJ1-2; 8 positions agree with TRBD1. The CDR3 spans 14 residues. V dropped 5 bases and J dropped 7; count of bases not matched to a gene: 9. The germline V gene has CDR1 SNHLY and CDR2 FYNNEI. The CDR3 nucleotides are TGTGCCAGCAGTTCGACAGGGGAAGGCTCTGGCTACACCTTC. Its translation is CASSSTGEGSGYTF.

This clone occurred a few times. The rearrangement uses TRBV5-5 and TRBJ1-5; D perhaps matches TRBD1 (6 bases). Germline CDR1 is SGHKS and CDR2 is YYEKEE (reference sequence). This CDR3 spans 16 amino acids. Trimming cost V 4 bases and J 3 bases, with 17 bases left between them. CDR3 in DNA: TGTGCCAGCAGCATCGCTCCGACAGGCTTCAATCAGCCCCAGCATTTT. The encoded protein is CASSIAPTGFNQPQHF.

The gene calls are TRBV2 and TRBJ2-1, with D possibly TRBD2 on 5 matching bases. The CDR3 spans 14 residues. The germline V gene encodes CDR1 SNHLY and CDR2 FYNNEI. Trimming cost V 4 bases and J 6 bases, with 13 bases left between them. This CDR3 reads CASSGVVASNEQFF. In DNA, the CDR3 is TGTGCCAGCAGTGGAGTCGTAGCGAGCAATGAGCAGTTCTTC.

The chain employs TRBV7-2 and TRBJ2-6; 9 bases match TRBD2. The CDR3 runs 20 residues. With 0 bases clipped from V and 2 bases from J, the junction kept 11 bases outside the gene matches. Germline V gene lookup returns CDR1 SGHTA and CDR2 FQGNSA. The CDR3 here is CASSLAFARGGAPGANVLTF. CDR3 in DNA: TGTGCCAGCAGCTTAGCGTTTGCGCGCGGGGGGGCTCCTGGGGCCAACGTCCTGACTTTC.

CDR3 in amino acids: CAISPPPRGSTDTQYF. The CDR3 DNA reads TGTGCCATCAGCCCCCCCCCGCGGGGGAGCACAGATACGCAGTATTTT. The J gene is TRBJ2-3, the V gene TRBV10-3; 7 bases agree with TRBD2. V was clipped by 6 bases and J by 0 bases; unmatched bases: 9. This CDR3 comprises 16 residues. Germline CDR1 and CDR2: ENHRY and SYGVKD.

The rearrangement links TRBV6-5 to TRBJ2-1; D is unresolved. Germline CDR1 is MNHEY and CDR2 is SVGAGI. There are 15 residues in the CDR3. The V end lost 7 bases, the J end lost 0 bases, and 13 bases lay between the germline ends. As DNA, the CDR3 is TGTGCCAGCACGTCCTCCGGTTCCTCCTACAATGAGCAGTTCTTC. It translates to CASTSSGSSYNEQFF.

The chain couples TRBV5-1 to TRBJ2-7; 8 positions agree with TRBD2. The trim removed 6 bases at V and 2 bases at J, leaving 7 bases unmatched. The germline V gene encodes CDR1 SGHRS and CDR2 YFSETQ. The CDR3 consists of 14 residues. The CDR3, as DNA: TGCGCCAGCAACCCGGGGGGGGCCACCTACGAGCAGTACTTC. Protein: CASNPGGATYEQYF.

The rearrangement uses TRBV7-8 and TRBJ2-7; D is perhaps TRBD2 (6 bases). Trimming removed 1 base from V and 2 bases from J, with 9 bases in between. Per the germline V gene, CDR1 is SGHVS and CDR2 is FQNEAQ. There are 14 residues in the CDR3. DNA for the CDR3: TGTGCCAGCAGCTTAGGTAGCGGCACCTACGAGCAGTACTTC. The encoded protein is CASSLGSGTYEQYF.

This clone is a singleton in its sample. This chain uses TRBV2 with TRBJ1-1; 12 bases fit TRBD1. This CDR3 is built from 18 residues. V lost 3 bases, J lost 0 bases, and 8 bases stayed unmatched. Germline CDR1 and CDR2: SNHLY and FYNNEI. The CDR3 DNA reads as TGTGCCAGCAGTGAGGATCCGGGACAGGGGGCGGTGAACACTGAAGCTTTCTTT. It is translated as CASSEDPGQGAVNTEAFF.

For this clone: Other DNA sequences from this sample encode an identical CDR3 as well. CDR3 loop: CASSGQGARSNQPQHF. CDR3 nucleotide sequence: TGTGCCAGCAGTGGACAGGGGGCGCGAAGCAATCAGCCCCAGCATTTT. This sequence joins TRBV2 and TRBJ1-5; 10 bases align to TRBD1. CDR3 length: 16 amino acids. Germline V gene sequence: CDR1 SNHLY, CDR2 FYNNEI. V gave up 4 bases and J gave up 1 base; unmatched junction bases: 4.